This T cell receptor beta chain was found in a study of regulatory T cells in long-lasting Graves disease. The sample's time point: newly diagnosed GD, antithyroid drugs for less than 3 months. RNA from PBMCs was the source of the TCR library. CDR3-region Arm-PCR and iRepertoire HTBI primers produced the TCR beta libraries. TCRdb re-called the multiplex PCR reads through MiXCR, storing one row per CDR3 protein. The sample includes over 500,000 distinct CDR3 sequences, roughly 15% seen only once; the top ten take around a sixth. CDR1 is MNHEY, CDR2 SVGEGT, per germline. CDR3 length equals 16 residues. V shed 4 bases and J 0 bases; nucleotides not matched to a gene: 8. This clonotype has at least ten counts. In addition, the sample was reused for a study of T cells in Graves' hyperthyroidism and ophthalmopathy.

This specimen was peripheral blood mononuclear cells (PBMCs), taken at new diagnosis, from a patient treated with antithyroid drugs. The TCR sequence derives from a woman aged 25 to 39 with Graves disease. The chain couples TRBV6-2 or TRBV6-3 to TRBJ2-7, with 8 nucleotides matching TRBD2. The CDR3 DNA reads TGTGCCAGCAGTTCGGGGGGGAAAACGAGCTCCTACGAGCAGTACTTC. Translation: CASSSGGKTSSYEQYF.